The 31 T cell receptor beta chains in this list originate from one sample, sequenced in a study of graft-versus-host responses after intestinal transplantation. Repertoires were generated with immunoSEQ multiplex PCR, while TCRdb's copy carries only in-frame clones and drops some. This sample yields around 19,000 clones, of which approximately 39% are seen a single time; 1.5% to 2.5% belongs to the top ten. The sequences come from alloreactive CD4+ T cells from a mixed lymphocyte reaction culture, collected before transplantation. Sample subset: CFSE-low proliferating T cells sorted from approximately 6-day pre-transplant mixed lymphocyte reaction (GvH or HvG direction). These receptors came from a human patient who was an organ donor for intestinal transplantation.

Regarding this clone: An end of the junction does not agree with germline; a read error may underlie this. The V call is TRBV19, the J call TRBJ1-2; 10 positions match TRBD1. Looked up from germline, CDR1 is LNHDA and CDR2 is SQIVND (reference sequence). This CDR3 region has 14 residues. The CDR3, as DNA: TGTGCCAGTAGTGTCCGGGACAGGGGACTTGGCTGCACCTTC. Protein: CASSVRDRGLGCTF.

This clone was detected only a few times. The V and J genes are TRBV19 and TRBJ2-7, with TRBD1 matching over 9 bases. CDR1 is LNHDA and CDR2 is SQIVND in the germline V gene (reference sequence). The CDR3 is made up of 15 amino acids. J lost 0 bases, V lost 5 bases, and 5 bases had no gene match. The CDR3 bases are TGTGCCAGTAGTGTACAGGGGGCAAGCTCCTACGAGCAGTACTTC. Translated, it gives CASSVQGASSYEQYF.

The chain joins TRBV6-1 to TRBJ2-5; 7 positions agree with TRBD2. This CDR3 has 15 amino acids. J gave up 5 bases and V 5 bases, and 11 bases lay outside the gene matches. In germline, CDR1 is MNHNS, CDR2 SASEGT. CDR3 residues: CASSPRRAGAETQYF. In DNA, the CDR3 is TGTGCCAGCAGTCCCAGAAGGGCGGGAGCGGAGACCCAGTACTTC.

The chain uses TRBV4-3 and TRBJ2-4; D remains ambiguous. Trimming pared 4 bases from V and 1 base from J, leaving 11 bases between. This CDR3 comprises 15 residues. Germline V gene sequence: CDR1 LGHNA, CDR2 YSLEER. The CDR3 spells CASSPSLIAKNIQYF. CDR3 in DNA: TGCGCCAGCAGCCCCTCCCTGATTGCCAAAAACATTCAGTACTTC.

V usage is TRBV5-6 and J usage is TRBJ1-2; D gene unclear. Germline V lookup: CDR1 SGHDT, CDR2 YYEEEE. V was shortened by 0 bases and J by 4 bases, with 4 bases between the two germline ends. The CDR3 covers 12 residues. Written as DNA, the CDR3 is TGTGCCAGCAGCTTGGGTAGCTATGGCTACACCTTC. Its translation is CASSLGSYGYTF. The complete variable domain, with remaining parts taken from reference TRBV5-6 and TRBJ1-2, reads DAGVTQSPTHLIKTRGQQVTLRCSPKSGHDTVSWYQQALGQGPQFIFQYYEEEERQRGNFPDRFSGHQFPNYSSELNVNALLLGDSALYLCASSLGSYGYTFGSGTRLTVV.

V and J are TRBV9 and TRBJ2-7; D gene ambiguous. The CDR3 runs to 14 residues. Germline loops: CDR1 SGDLS, CDR2 YYNGEE. V lost 0 bases, J lost 0 bases, and 7 bases lay in between. The CDR3 nucleotides read TGTGCCAGCAGCGTAGGGGGTAACTCCTACGAGCAGTACTTC. Translation: CASSVGGNSYEQYF.

V gene TRBV7-2 combines with J gene TRBJ2-1, with TRBD2 matching 8 bases. There are 14 residues in the CDR3. The trim removed 5 bases at V and 3 bases at J, leaving 3 bases unmatched. From germline, CDR1 is SGHTA and CDR2 FQGNSA. In nucleotides, the CDR3 is TGTGCCAGCAGCCGGACTAGCATCTACAATGAGCAGTTCTTC. Protein product: CASSRTSIYNEQFF.

The V and J genes are TRBV10-3 and TRBJ1-1; D might be TRBD1 (6 bases). The CDR3 totals 14 residues. The V end lost 5 bases, the J end lost 8 bases, and 18 bases lay between the germline ends. CDR1 and CDR2 (germline): ENHRY, SYGVKD. The CDR3 DNA follows: TGTGCCATCAGTTTCGAACGGTGGGGGCCAGAAGCTTTCTTT. Encoded protein: CAISFERWGPEAFF.

V and J are TRBV5-4 and TRBJ2-2; TRBD1 aligns across 7 bases. V lost 4 bases to trimming and J lost 1 base; unmatched junction nucleotides: 1. The CDR3 is made up of 14 amino acids. CDR1 is SGHNT, CDR2 YYREEE, per germline (reference sequence). CDR3 region: CASSTGVNTGELFF. The CDR3, as DNA: TGTGCCAGCAGCACAGGGGTGAACACCGGGGAGCTGTTTTTT.

The chain uses TRBV5-4 and TRBJ2-3, with no clear D. V lost 0 bases and J lost 5, with 1 base in between. Germline CDR1 is SGHNT and CDR2 is YYREEE (reference sequence). The CDR3 contains 11 residues. The CDR3 region has the DNA TGTGCCAGCAGCTTGGTAGATACGCAGTATTTT. Amino acids: CASSLVDTQYF.

CDR3: CASSLVSQTTEAFF. The CDR3 DNA reads TGTGCCAGCAGCTTGGTATCCCAGACCACTGAAGCTTTCTTT. J is TRBJ1-1 and V is TRBV5-5; D unresolved. Deletions cut 0 bases from V and 4 bases from J, with 10 bases between. Germline CDR1 is SGHKS and CDR2 is YYEKEE (reference sequence). CDR3 size: 14 residues. The complete variable domain, with remaining parts taken from reference TRBV5-5 and TRBJ1-1, reads DAGVTQSPTHLIKTRGQQVTLRCSPISGHKSVSWYQQVLGQGPQFIFQYYEKEERGRGNFPDRFSARQFPNYSSELNVNALLLGDSALYLCASSLVSQTTEAFFGQGTRLTVV.

This clone was observed a few times. The chain uses TRBV19 and TRBJ1-5, with unresolved D. From germline, CDR1 is LNHDA and CDR2 SQIVND (reference sequence). The germline V and J ends were trimmed by 6 bases and 3 bases, with 9 bases remaining between them. The CDR3 runs 13 residues. DNA for the CDR3: TGTGCCAGTAGGGGGTTGGACAATCAGCCCCAGCATTTT. Translated: CASRGLDNQPQHF.

The gene calls are TRBV4-1 and TRBJ2-1; D is ambiguous. This CDR3 comprises 15 residues. Germline assignment: CDR1 MGHRA and CDR2 YSYEKL. Trimming left V 4 bases short and J 4 bases short, with 14 bases between. The DNA for the CDR3 is TGCGCCAGCAGCCTGGAGCAGGTGCCATACAATGAGCAGTTCTTC. Its protein product is CASSLEQVPYNEQFF.

In the case of this clone: Sequence at one end of the junction differs from germline and may be a read error. The chain couples TRBV11-3 to TRBJ2-7, with D perhaps matching TRBD1 (6 bases). The germline V gene encodes CDR1 SGHNT and CDR2 YENEEA. This CDR3 comprises 13 residues. Written as DNA, the CDR3 is TGTGCCAGCAGCTTCGGACAGTCCTCCGAGCAGTACTTC. Amino acid sequence: CASSFGQSSEQYF.

This clone has more than one count but fewer than ten. This chain joins TRBV25-1 and TRBJ1-1, with D unresolved. This CDR3 has 16 residues. The V end lost 1 base, the J end lost 1 base, and 13 bases lay between the germline ends. From germline, CDR1 is MGHDK and CDR2 SYGVNS. CDR3 coding DNA: TGTGCCAGCAGTGAATCAAAAGGCAGGCCGAACACTGAAGCTTTCTTT. This gives the protein CASSESKGRPNTEAFF.

The V and J genes are TRBV28 and TRBJ2-2, with 10 positions matching TRBD1. The V and J ends lost 2 bases and 5 bases, in that order; junction bases with no gene match: 2. Per germline, CDR1 MDHEN and CDR2 SYDVKM. This CDR3 has 15 amino acids. The CDR3 is CASSLLGQGTGELFF. The CDR3 DNA follows: TGTGCCAGCAGTTTACTGGGACAGGGGACCGGGGAGCTGTTTTTT.

The chain employs TRBV23-1 and TRBJ2-1; 7 nucleotides match TRBD2. TRBV23-1 counts as an open reading frame of uncertain function. The J segment lost 0 bases and the V segment lost 0 bases, leaving 5 bases of the junction unmatched. The CDR3 consists of 17 residues. CDR3 loop: CASSQSFRGSSYNEQFF. The CDR3 DNA follows: TGCGCCAGCAGTCAATCGTTCCGCGGGAGCTCCTACAATGAGCAGTTCTTC.

The gene calls are TRBV6-5 and TRBJ2-1; the match to TRBD1 covers 9 bases. CDR1 and CDR2 from the germline V gene are MNHEY and SVGAGI. Trimming removed 6 bases from V and 8 bases from J; junction bases left unmatched: 8. CDR3 length: 14 residues. The CDR3 is CASSWDRAKDEQFF. The CDR3 DNA reads TGTGCCAGCAGCTGGGACAGGGCCAAGGATGAGCAGTTCTTC.

This clone has only a few counts. The J gene is TRBJ1-5, the V gene TRBV7-6, with 8 positions matching TRBD1. J was trimmed by 8 bases and V by 1 base; bases with no gene match: 7. The CDR3 extends over 15 amino acids. In germline, CDR1 is SGHVS, CDR2 FNYEAQ. DNA of the CDR3: TGTGCCAGCAGCTTAGGGACAGGGAGAGACGAGCCCCAGCATTTT. Its protein is CASSLGTGRDEPQHF.

This clone was observed a handful of times. The genes are TRBV6-9 and TRBJ1-1; no definite D call. This CDR3 has 13 residues. V lost 3 bases and J 10 bases, leaving 15 bases between the germline ends. Germline lookup yields CDR1 MNHGY and CDR2 SVAAGI. CDR3 region: CASSYTTGRVAFF. The CDR3 coding sequence is TGTGCCAGCAGTTACACAACGGGTCGGGTAGCTTTCTTT.

The rearrangement links TRBV21-1 to TRBJ2-1; TRBD2 is taken as the D call from the table, unchecked against the DNA. TRBV21-1 is marked as a pseudogene. The CDR3 length is 15 residues. The CDR3 coding sequence is TGTGCCAGGGTCGGGGGAGCCAGCTCCTACAATGAGCAGTTCTTC. It translates to CARVGGASSYNEQFF.

The chain is built from TRBV10-3 and TRBJ1-1, with D tentatively TRBD1 (6 bases). Germline loops: CDR1 ENHRY, CDR2 SYGVKD. The CDR3 loop spans 21 amino acids. Trimming pared 0 bases from V and 3 bases from J, leaving 29 bases between. The CDR3 coding sequence is TGTGCCATCAGTGAGTCGGGGGTATATCACAGGGCCCGTGATTCACACACTGAAGCTTTCTTT. Translation gives CAISESGVYHRARDSHTEAFF.

This clone came up a few times. The chain links TRBV5-1 to TRBJ2-1; D remains unclear. The germline gives CDR1 SGHRS, CDR2 YFSETQ. V was trimmed by 4 bases and J by 5 bases, leaving 10 bases between them. The CDR3 loop spans 13 amino acids. The CDR3 reads CASSEAGDNEQFF. The CDR3 DNA is TGCGCCAGCAGCGAAGCAGGAGACAATGAGCAGTTCTTC.

The chain recombines TRBV7-2 with TRBJ2-3; D remains ambiguous. The CDR3 is 14 residues long. Germline V gene data show CDR1 as SGHTA and CDR2 as FQGNSA. Trimming took 5 bases from V and 1 from J, leaving 10 bases between them. This chain's CDR3 is CASSPSWGTDTQYF. In DNA form, the CDR3 reads TGTGCCAGCAGCCCCAGCTGGGGCACAGATACGCAGTATTTT.

This clone counts as medium-sized. The rearrangement joins TRBV10-3 to TRBJ1-2, with no clear D. This CDR3 has 14 amino acids. Trimming took off 6 bases at V and 2 bases at J, with 13 bases between the two ends. Germline CDR1 is ENHRY and CDR2 is SYGVKD. The CDR3 spells CAISVSMGNYGYTF. The CDR3 coding sequence is TGTGCCATCAGCGTTAGTATGGGGAACTATGGCTACACCTTC.

The V call is TRBV6-1, the J call TRBJ1-1; possible D gene TRBD1, 5 bases. The germline V gene encodes CDR1 MNHNS and CDR2 SASEGT. CDR3 length: 14 residues. Trimming pared 5 bases from V and 1 base from J, leaving 11 bases between. CDR3 amino acids: CASSSQGPNTEAFF. CDR3 DNA: TGTGCCAGCAGTTCGCAGGGTCCGAACACTGAAGCTTTCTTT.

This clone rates as medium-sized. This chain uses TRBV6-1 with TRBJ2-3, with D tentatively TRBD2 (6 bases). Trimming cost V 2 bases and J 6 bases, with 12 bases left between them. From germline, CDR1 is MNHNS and CDR2 SASEGT. The CDR3 is made up of 14 amino acids. The CDR3 coding sequence is TGTGCCAGCAGTGAATATCTAGCGACGGATACGCAGTATTTT. This gives the protein CASSEYLATDTQYF.

The V call is TRBV4-2, the J call TRBJ1-2; D not resolved. Between the trimmed V and J ends, which lost 1 base and 1 base, there was a span of 7 bases. Germline V CDR1 and CDR2: LGHNA, YNFKEQ. This CDR3 is 14 amino acids long. This CDR3 is CASSQAGINYGYTF. In DNA form, the CDR3 reads TGTGCCAGCAGCCAAGCCGGGATTAACTATGGCTACACCTTC.

J is TRBJ2-1 and V is TRBV6-1; TRBD1 matches 9 bases. Germline V CDR1 and CDR2: MNHNS, SASEGT. J was trimmed by 1 base and V by 2 bases; bases with no gene match: 6. The CDR3 extends over 17 amino acids. CDR3 loop: CASSELQGALSYNEQFF. For the CDR3, the DNA is TGTGCCAGCAGTGAATTACAGGGGGCTCTATCCTACAATGAGCAGTTCTTC.

The genes are TRBV7-2 and TRBJ1-2; D call uncertain. V lost 1 base, J lost 0 bases, and 3 bases lay in between. The CDR3 sequence is 13 residues long. Germline CDR1 is SGHTA and CDR2 is FQGNSA. The DNA of the CDR3 is TGTGCCAGCAGCTTAGACACTAACTATGGCTACACCTTC. It translates to CASSLDTNYGYTF.

This clone was seen a few times. The rearrangement uses TRBV18 and TRBJ2-1; D gene uncertain. Per the germline V gene, CDR1 is KGHSH and CDR2 is LQKENI. The ends were cut back, 1 base at V and 5 bases at J, with 9 bases in the middle. The CDR3 spans 14 residues. CDR3 sequence reads: CASSPLLSDNEQFF. In nucleotides, the CDR3 is TGTGCCAGCTCACCACTACTGAGCGACAATGAGCAGTTCTTC.